The 10 T cell receptor beta chains listed next were all sequenced from one sample in a study of cytomegalovirus exposure and HLA in healthy donors. Method: immunoSEQ multiplex PCR; TCRdb's copy keeps in-frame clones and lacks some. Here the sample spans around 45,000 clones, around 90% being singletons. The source material was PBMCs. These receptors came from a man aged 18 to 30 in good health and CMV-seronegative.

The chain combines TRBV7-2 with TRBJ1-4; D remains ambiguous. In germline, CDR1 is SGHTA, CDR2 FQGNSA. V was clipped by 0 bases and J by 7 bases, with 15 bases between them. This CDR3 spans 16 amino acids. CDR3 bases: TGTGCCAGCAGCTTAGCGCCTCTGGGCAGCGGTGAAAAACTGTTTTTT. Translating it yields CASSLAPLGSGEKLFF.

This sequence joins TRBV7-8 and TRBJ1-5; 7 nucleotides agree with TRBD1. The length of the CDR3 is 17 residues. Germline CDR1 SGHVS, CDR2 FQNEAQ. V shed 1 base and J 4 bases; nucleotides not matched to a gene: 10. CDR3 coding DNA: TGTGCCAGCAGCTTAGGTAGGGGGACAGTCCTGAATCAGCCCCAGCATTTT. Its translation: CASSLGRGTVLNQPQHF. Together with reference TRBV7-8 and TRBJ1-5, the CDR3 gives the full variable domain: GAGVSQSPRYKVAKRGQDVALRCDPISGHVSLFWYQQALGQGPEFLTYFQNEAQLDKSGLPSDRFFAERPEGSVSTLKIQRTQQEDSAVYLCASSLGRGTVLNQPQHFGDGTRLSIL.

The rearrangement uses TRBV7-3 and TRBJ2-1; tentatively, D is TRBD1 (6 bases). The CDR3 extends over 16 amino acids. Trimming pared 5 bases from V and 7 bases from J, leaving 21 bases between. CDR1 is SGHTA and CDR2 is FQGTGA in the germline V gene. CDR3 DNA sequence: TGTGCCAGCAGCACTGCCGGGACACAAGCTACGAATGAGCAGTTCTTC. Its protein is CASSTAGTQATNEQFF.

The chain is built from TRBV7-9 and TRBJ1-2; D is unclear. The CDR3 extends over 12 amino acids. The V gene's germline CDR1 is SEHNR and CDR2 FQNEAQ (reference sequence). Trimming removed 8 bases from V and 5 bases from J, with 12 bases in between. The CDR3 nucleotides read TGTGCCAGCTTCCGTGGTCGGTATGGCTACACCTTC. It translates to CASFRGRYGYTF.

V gene TRBV6-6 combines with J gene TRBJ1-6; D possibly corresponds to TRBD1 (6 bases). Germline loops: CDR1 MNHNY, CDR2 SVGAGI (reference sequence). The CDR3 extends over 14 amino acids. Trimming removed 10 bases from V and 10 bases from J, with 20 bases in between. DNA for the CDR3: TGTGCCACCAAATCACAGGGTTTGGGCTCACCCCTCCACTTT. This codes for CATKSQGLGSPLHF.

The CDR3 DNA reads TGTGCCAGCAGATCACGACAGGGGAATAATGAGCAGTTCTTC. This sequence encodes CASRSRQGNNEQFF. The chain couples TRBV27 to TRBJ2-1; 8 bases match TRBD1. The J segment lost 7 bases and the V segment lost 6 bases, leaving 8 bases of the junction unmatched. Germline V gene data show CDR1 as MNHEY and CDR2 as SMNVEV (reference sequence). The CDR3 consists of 14 residues.

This chain connects TRBV11-2 to TRBJ2-2, with D perhaps TRBD1 (5 bases). V was trimmed by 1 base and J by 4 bases, leaving 13 bases between them. CDR1 and CDR2 (germline): SGHAT, FQNNGV. The CDR3 sequence is 16 residues long. In nucleotides, the CDR3 is TGTGCCAGCAGCTTAGGGCACGGCAGGGCCACCGGGGAGCTGTTTTTT. This gives the protein CASSLGHGRATGELFF.

The chain couples TRBV9 to TRBJ1-2; no reliable D call. The V gene lost 3 bases and the J gene lost 9 bases, with 18 bases spanning the gap. This CDR3 region has 14 residues. Germline CDR1 SGDLS, CDR2 YYNGEE. The CDR3 region has the DNA TGTGCCAGCAGCGCGGCGGGCGGCTCACTGAGCTACACCTTC. It codes for CASSAAGGSLSYTF. Drawing the rest from reference TRBV9 and TRBJ1-2, the complete variable domain is DSGVTQTPKHLITATGQRVTLRCSPRSGDLSVYWYQQSLDQGLQFLIQYYNGEERAKGNILERFSAQQFPDLHSELNLSSLELGDSALYFCASSAAGGSLSYTFGSGTRLTVV.

The chain links TRBV5-1 to TRBJ1-4; 9 nucleotides match TRBD1. V trimming: 4 bases; J trimming: 4 bases; junction bases outside the gene matches: 11. The CDR3 consists of 17 residues. Per germline, CDR1 SGHRS and CDR2 YFSETQ. CDR3 region: CASSPGQGLRLNEKLFF. Written as DNA, the CDR3 is TGCGCCAGCAGCCCGGGACAGGGTCTTCGTCTTAATGAAAAACTGTTTTTT.

Relative to its sample, this clone is medium-sized (0.01 to 0.1%). This chain joins TRBV29-1 and TRBJ2-7; TRBD2 matches 8 bases. CDR3 length: 15 residues. Germline V CDR1 and CDR2: SQVTM, ANQGSEA. Trimming took 6 bases from V and 3 from J; bases not matched to a gene: 13. DNA for the CDR3: TGCAGCGTCGGCGGGGGGAGGGAGGGCCTCTACGAGCAGTACTTC. Its translation is CSVGGGREGLYEQYF.